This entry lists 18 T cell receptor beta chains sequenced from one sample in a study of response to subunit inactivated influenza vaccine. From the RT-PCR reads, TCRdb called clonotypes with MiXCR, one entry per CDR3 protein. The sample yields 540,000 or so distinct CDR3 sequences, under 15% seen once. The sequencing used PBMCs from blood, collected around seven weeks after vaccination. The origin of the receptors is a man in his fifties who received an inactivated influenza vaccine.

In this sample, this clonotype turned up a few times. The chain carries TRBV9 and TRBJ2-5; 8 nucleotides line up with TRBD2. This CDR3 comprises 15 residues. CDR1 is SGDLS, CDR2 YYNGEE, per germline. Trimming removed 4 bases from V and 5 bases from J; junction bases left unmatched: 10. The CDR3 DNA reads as TGTGCCAGCAGCCCCCGCCCGGGAGGGCATGAGACCCAGTACTTC. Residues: CASSPRPGGHETQYF.

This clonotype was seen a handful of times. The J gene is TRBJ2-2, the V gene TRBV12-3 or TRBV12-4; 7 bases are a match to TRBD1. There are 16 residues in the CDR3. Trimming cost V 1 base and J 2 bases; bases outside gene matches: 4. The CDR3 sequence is CASSLDRGINTGELFF. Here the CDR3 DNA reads TGTGCCAGCAGTTTAGACAGGGGTATCAACACCGGGGAGCTGTTTTTT.

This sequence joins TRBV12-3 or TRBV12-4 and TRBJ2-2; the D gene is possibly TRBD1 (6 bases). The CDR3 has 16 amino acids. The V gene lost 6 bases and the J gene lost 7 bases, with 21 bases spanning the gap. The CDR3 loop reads CASRPMGYRDDGELFF. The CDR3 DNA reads TGTGCCAGCAGACCGATGGGCTACAGGGACGACGGGGAGCTGTTTTTT.

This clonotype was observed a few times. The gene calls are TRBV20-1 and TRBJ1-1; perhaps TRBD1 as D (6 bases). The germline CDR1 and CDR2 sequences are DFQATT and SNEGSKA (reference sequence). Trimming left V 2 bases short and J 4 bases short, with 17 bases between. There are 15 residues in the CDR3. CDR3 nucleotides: TGCAGTGCTAGACACCCGGGACGAGGGGGCACTGAAGCTTTCTTT. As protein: CSARHPGRGGTEAFF.

CDR3: CASSTRTSADTQYF. In DNA, the CDR3 is TGTGCCAGCAGCACCCGGACTAGCGCAGATACGCAGTATTTT. The V gene is TRBV7-9, the J gene TRBJ2-3; 9 bases fit TRBD2. The junction had 4 bases not matched to a gene; V was cut back by 5 bases and J by 4 bases. Germline values: CDR1 SEHNR, CDR2 FQNEAQ (reference sequence). The CDR3 runs 14 residues. The full variable domain, in which reference TRBV7-9 and TRBJ2-3 provide the parts outside the CDR3, is DTGVSQNPRHKITKRGQNVTFRCDPISEHNRLYWYRQTLGQGPEFLTYFQNEAQLEKSRLLSDRFSAERPKGSFSTLEIQRTEQGDSAMYLCASSTRTSADTQYFGPGTRLTVL.

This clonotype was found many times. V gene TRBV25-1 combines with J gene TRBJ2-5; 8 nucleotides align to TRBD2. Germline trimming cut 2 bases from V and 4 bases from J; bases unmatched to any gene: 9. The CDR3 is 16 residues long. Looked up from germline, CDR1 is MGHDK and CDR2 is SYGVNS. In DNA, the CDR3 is TGTGCCAGCAGTGAACGTAGTCTAGCGGGTGCAGAGACCCAGTACTTC. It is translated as CASSERSLAGAETQYF.

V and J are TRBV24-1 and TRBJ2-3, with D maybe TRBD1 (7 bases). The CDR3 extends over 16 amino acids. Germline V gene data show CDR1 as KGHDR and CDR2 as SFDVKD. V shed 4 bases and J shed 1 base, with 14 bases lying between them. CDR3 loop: CATSDSGGTGTDTQYF. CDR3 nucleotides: TGTGCCACCAGTGACTCAGGGGGGACGGGCACAGATACGCAGTATTTT.

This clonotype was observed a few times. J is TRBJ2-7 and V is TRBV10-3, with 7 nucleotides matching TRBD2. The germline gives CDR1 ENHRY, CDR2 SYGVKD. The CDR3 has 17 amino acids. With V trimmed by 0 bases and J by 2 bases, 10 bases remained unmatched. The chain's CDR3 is CAISESVFTGLAYEQYF. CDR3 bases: TGTGCCATCAGTGAGTCTGTTTTTACCGGACTAGCCTACGAGCAGTACTTC.

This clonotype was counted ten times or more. The DNA of the CDR3 is TGTGCCAGCAGCGGAGAGGGGCGCTGGGCCTACAATGAGCAGTTCTTC. Its translation is CASSGEGRWAYNEQFF. The chain links TRBV9 to TRBJ2-1; D possibly uses TRBD1 or TRBD2 (5 bases each). The CDR3 totals 16 residues. Trimming pared 3 bases from V and 2 bases from J, leaving 15 bases between. Germline CDR1 and CDR2: SGDLS and YYNGEE.

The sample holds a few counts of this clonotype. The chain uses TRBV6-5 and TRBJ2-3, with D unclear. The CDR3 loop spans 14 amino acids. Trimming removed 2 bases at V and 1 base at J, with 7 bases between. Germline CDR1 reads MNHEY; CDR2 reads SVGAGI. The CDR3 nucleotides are TGTGCCAGCAGTTACCACCACCGCACAGATACGCAGTATTTT. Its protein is CASSYHHRTDTQYF.

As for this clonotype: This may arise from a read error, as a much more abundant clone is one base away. This chain's CDR3 is CVSSLQRTQHGELFF. The CDR3 nucleotides read TGCGTCAGCAGCTTACAGAGGACTCAGCACGGGGAGCTGTTTTTT. The V call is TRBV5-1, the J call TRBJ2-2; tentative D call: TRBD2 (5 bases). CDR3 length equals 15 residues. Germline V gene lookup returns CDR1 SGHRS and CDR2 YFSETQ.

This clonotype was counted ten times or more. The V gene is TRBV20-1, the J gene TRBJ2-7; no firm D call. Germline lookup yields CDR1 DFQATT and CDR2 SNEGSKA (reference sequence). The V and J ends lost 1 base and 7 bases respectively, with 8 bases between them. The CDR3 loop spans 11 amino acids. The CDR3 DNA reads TGCAGTGCTAGAGTAGCCGGGGAGCAGTACTTC. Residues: CSARVAGEQYF.

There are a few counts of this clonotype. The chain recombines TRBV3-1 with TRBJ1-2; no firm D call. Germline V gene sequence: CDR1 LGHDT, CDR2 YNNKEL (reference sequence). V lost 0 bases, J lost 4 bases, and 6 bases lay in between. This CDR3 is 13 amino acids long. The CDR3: CASSQEQLYGYTF. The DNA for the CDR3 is TGTGCCAGCAGCCAAGAACAGCTCTATGGCTACACCTTC.

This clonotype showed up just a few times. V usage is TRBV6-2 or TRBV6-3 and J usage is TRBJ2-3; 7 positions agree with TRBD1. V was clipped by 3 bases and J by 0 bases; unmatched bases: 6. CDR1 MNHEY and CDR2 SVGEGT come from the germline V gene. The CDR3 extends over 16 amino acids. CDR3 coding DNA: TGTGCCAGCAGTTATATGTTGGGACAGAGCACAGATACGCAGTATTTT. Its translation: CASSYMLGQSTDTQYF.

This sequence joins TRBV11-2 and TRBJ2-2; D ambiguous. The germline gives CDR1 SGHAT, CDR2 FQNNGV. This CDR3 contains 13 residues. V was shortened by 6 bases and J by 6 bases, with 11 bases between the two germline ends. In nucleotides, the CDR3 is TGTGCCAGCAGTCAAGCCCGAGCCGGGGAGCTGTTTTTT. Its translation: CASSQARAGELFF. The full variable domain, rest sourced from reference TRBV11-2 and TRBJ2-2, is EAGVAQSPRYKIIEKRQSVAFWCNPISGHATLYWYQQILGQGPKLLIQFQNNGVVDDSQLPKDRFSAERLKGVDSTLKIQPAKLEDSAVYLCASSQARAGELFFGEGSRLTVL.

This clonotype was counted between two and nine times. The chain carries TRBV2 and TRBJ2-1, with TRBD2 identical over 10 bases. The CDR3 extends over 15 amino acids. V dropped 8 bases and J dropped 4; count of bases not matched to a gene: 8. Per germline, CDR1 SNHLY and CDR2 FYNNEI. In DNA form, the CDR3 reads TGTGCCAGCGAAGAGCCTAGCGGGAGATACAATGAGCAGTTCTTC. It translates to CASEEPSGRYNEQFF.

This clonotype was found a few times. CDR3 coding DNA: TGTGCCAGCAGCCTAACCAAAGGACTAGCGGGGGGGCCTGGTAGCACAGATACGCAGTATTTT. This translates into CASSLTKGLAGGPGSTDTQYF. The chain joins TRBV14 to TRBJ2-3; 15 bases fit TRBD2. Trimming cost V 4 bases and J 0 bases; bases outside gene matches: 14. There are 21 residues in the CDR3. CDR1 and CDR2 from the germline V gene are SGHDN and FVKESK.

The CDR3 here is CASSYLADKNIQYF. CDR3 DNA: TGCGCCAGCAGCTATCTAGCGGATAAAAACATTCAGTACTTC. The V and J genes are TRBV5-1 and TRBJ2-4, with 7 bases matching TRBD2. The CDR3 contains 14 residues. J was trimmed by 4 bases and V by 3 bases; bases with no gene match: 4. Germline V gives CDR1 SGHRS, CDR2 YFSETQ. The full variable domain, rest sourced from reference TRBV5-1 and TRBJ2-4, is KAGVTQTPRYLIKTRGQQVTLSCSPISGHRSVSWYQQTPGQGLQFLFEYFSETQRNKGNFPGRFSGRQFSNSRSEMNVSTLELGDSALYLCASSYLADKNIQYFGAGTRLSVL.